The rows below give T cell receptor beta chains drawn from one sample of a study of shared clonotypes between healthy human individuals. Data came from immunoSEQ multiplex PCR; TCRdb stores just in-frame clones and leaves some out. The data show approximately 2.3 million clones, 90% to 95% seen once. Sequencing was carried out using naive CD4+ T cells from PBMCs. The receptors stem from a man younger than 30 in good health. Some clones in this sample may be carry-over from other donors' samples. CDR3s include the opening cysteine and the closing phenylalanine or tryptophan. The size of a clone is reported for some rows only, either as once, few or many, or as a class for expanded clones.

len	abundance	v_gene	CDR3aa
14	-	TRBV6-1	CASNKGQMNTEAFF
13	-	TRBV5-1	CASSFRTNEKLFF
14	-	TRBV10-3	CAISDPRTIVEQFF
14	-	TRBV6-1	CASSVDTEFYGYTF
16	-	TRBV7-3	CASSSLADGSYNEQFF
11	-	TRBV6-1	CASGMNYGYTF
11	-	TRBV7-2	CASSLLHTIYF
13	-	TRBV7-3	CASSAQGANEAFF
15	-	TRBV28	CASLGSGAARYEQYF
16	-	TRBV29-1	CSVGMGTSGSTDTQYF
17	-	TRBV2	CASSKGGLFSSTDTQYF
13	-	TRBV5-1	CASSREATNEQFF
12	-	TRBV6-5	CASRRRDNEQFF
14	-	TRBV5-1	CASSVTRNHNEQFF
14	-	TRBV25-1	CASSKGQGSYGYTF
17	-	TRBV27	CASSPRGGLLSNEKLFF
15	-	TRBV18	CASSPQYSSYNEQFF
12	-	TRBV4-1	CASSQISGEQYF
14	-	TRBV27	CASSLYQGTGGYTF
13	-	TRBV7-9	CASSLEQGGGYTF
14	-	TRBV9	CASSVTAANTEAFF
14	-	TRBV15	CATSRGQGNTEAFF
14	-	TRBV27	CASSPPGRSYEQYF
17	-	TRBV5-1	CASSIGLAGGIYNEQFF
12	-	TRBV19	CASSGLSYEQYF
14	-	TRBV29-1	CSVEPSGSGDTQYF
13	-	TRBV27	CASSRRGADTQYF
12	-	TRBV29-1	CSVVYRNSEAFF
14	-	TRBV10-3	CAISAAGGVNEQFF
13	-	TRBV30	CACLTGGGNEQFF
16	-	TRBV29-1	CSVASRGSVGYNEQFF
11	-	TRBV27	CARVRAAEAFF
15	-	TRBV5-1	CASSPKGQGDEKLFF
13	-	TRBV7-2	CASSRLAQETQYF
14	-	TRBV7-8	CASSPGLDSYEQYF
14	-	TRBV19	CASSEYRQDYGYTF
16	few	TRBV4-1	CASSQVASGSTHEQFF
15	-	TRBV5-4	CASSIGSSGANVLTF
14	-	TRBV5-6	CASSLGRPTAKLFF
16	-	TRBV18	CASSPAYRDRTDTQYF
14	-	TRBV9	CASSVRGQDNEQFF
12	-	TRBV7-2	CAVKGGSRELFF
14	-	TRBV27	CASTTGTKRYEQYF
12	once	TRBV28	CASSGDTDTQYF
13	-	TRBV27	CASRASLNEKLFF
15	-	TRBV6-4	CASSVDSSWSGELFF
15	-	TRBV4-3	CASSHGTSGSPELFF
15	-	TRBV5-5	CASSYSPGATYEQYF
14	-	TRBV5-1	CASSLDAYQETQYF
15	-	TRBV7-9	CASIPSGSSYNEQFF
15	-	TRBV27	CASSFRGQGGTEAFF